This T cell receptor (beta chain) was recorded in a study of graft-versus-host responses after intestinal transplantation. Study summary: Multivisceral, liver-intestinal, or isolated intestinal transplants were received by the recipients. Findings and limits, study-wide: In recipient marrow, GvH clones were found, and some appeared first in ileum or blood.

This clone has only a few counts. The antigen is unknown. The V and J ends lost 1 base and 2 bases respectively, with 5 bases between them. The CDR3 sequence is 13 residues long. The V gene's germline CDR1 is SGHAT and CDR2 FQDESV (reference sequence). The method was immunoSEQ multiplex PCR; TCRdb's version includes in-frame clones alone and lacks a portion of them. The table shows around 88,000 clones, with less than 90% occurring only once. J is TRBJ1-1 and V is TRBV11-1; D is ambiguous. The TCR sequence derives from a human donor who received an intestinal transplant. The sample in question was unstimulated CD8+ T cells sorted from spleen or lymph node cells, obtained before intestinal transplant. The DNA of the CDR3 is TGTGCCAGCAGCTTAGGACCAAACACTGAAGCTTTCTTT. As protein: CASSLGPNTEAFF.